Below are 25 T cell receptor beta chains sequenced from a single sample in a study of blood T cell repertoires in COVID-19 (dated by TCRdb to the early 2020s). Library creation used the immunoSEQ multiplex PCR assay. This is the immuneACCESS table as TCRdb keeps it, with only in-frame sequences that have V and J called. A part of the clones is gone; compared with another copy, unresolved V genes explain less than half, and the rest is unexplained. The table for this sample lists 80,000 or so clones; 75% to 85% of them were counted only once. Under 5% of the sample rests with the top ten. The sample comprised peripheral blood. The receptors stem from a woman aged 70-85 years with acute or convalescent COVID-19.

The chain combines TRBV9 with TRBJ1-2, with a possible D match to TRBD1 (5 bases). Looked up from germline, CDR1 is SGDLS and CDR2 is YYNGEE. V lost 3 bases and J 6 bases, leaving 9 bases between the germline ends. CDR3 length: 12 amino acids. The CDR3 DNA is TGTGCCAGCAGCGATGCAGGGAATGGCTACACCTTC. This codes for CASSDAGNGYTF.

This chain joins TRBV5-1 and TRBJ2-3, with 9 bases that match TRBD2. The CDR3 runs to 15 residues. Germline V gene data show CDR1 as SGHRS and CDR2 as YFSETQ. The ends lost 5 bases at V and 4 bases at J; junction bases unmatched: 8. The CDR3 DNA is TGCGCCAGCAGTAATCCAGCGGGGGGTTCAGATACGCAGTATTTT. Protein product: CASSNPAGGSDTQYF.

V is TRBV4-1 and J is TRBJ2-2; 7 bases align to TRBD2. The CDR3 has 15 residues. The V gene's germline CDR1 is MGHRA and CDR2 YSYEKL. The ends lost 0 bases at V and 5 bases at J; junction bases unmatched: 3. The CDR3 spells CASSQEPSGTGELFF. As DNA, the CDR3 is TGCGCCAGCAGCCAAGAACCTAGCGGTACCGGGGAGCTGTTTTTT.

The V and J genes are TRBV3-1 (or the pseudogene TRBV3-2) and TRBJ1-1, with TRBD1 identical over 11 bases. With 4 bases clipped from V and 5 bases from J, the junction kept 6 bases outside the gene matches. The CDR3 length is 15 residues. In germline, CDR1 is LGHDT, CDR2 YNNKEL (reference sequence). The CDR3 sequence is CASSRDRGEGTEAFF. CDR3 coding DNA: TGTGCCAGCAGCCGGGACAGGGGGGAAGGAACTGAAGCTTTCTTT.

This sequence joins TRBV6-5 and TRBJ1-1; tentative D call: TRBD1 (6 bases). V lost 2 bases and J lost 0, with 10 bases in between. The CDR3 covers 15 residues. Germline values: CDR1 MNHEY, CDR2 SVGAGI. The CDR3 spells CASSYRAGVNTEAFF. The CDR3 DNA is TGTGCCAGCAGTTACAGGGCAGGGGTGAACACTGAAGCTTTCTTT.

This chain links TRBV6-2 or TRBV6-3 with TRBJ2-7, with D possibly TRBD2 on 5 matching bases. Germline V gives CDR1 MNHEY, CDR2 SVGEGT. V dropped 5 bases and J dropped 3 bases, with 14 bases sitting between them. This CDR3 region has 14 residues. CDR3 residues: CASSPEATSYEQYF. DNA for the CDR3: TGTGCCAGCAGTCCGGAGGCTACTAGCTACGAGCAGTACTTC.

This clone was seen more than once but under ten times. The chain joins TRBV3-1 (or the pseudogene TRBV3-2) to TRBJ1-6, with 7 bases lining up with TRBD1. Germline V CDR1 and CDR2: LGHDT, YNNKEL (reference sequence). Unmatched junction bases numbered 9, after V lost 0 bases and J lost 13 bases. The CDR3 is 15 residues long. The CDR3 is CASSQEEGQWWPLHF. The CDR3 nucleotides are TGTGCCAGCAGCCAAGAAGAGGGACAGTGGTGGCCCCTCCACTTT.

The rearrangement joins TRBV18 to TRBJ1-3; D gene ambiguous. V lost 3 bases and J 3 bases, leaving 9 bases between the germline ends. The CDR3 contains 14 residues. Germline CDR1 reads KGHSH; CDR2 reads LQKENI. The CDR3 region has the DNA TGTGCCAGCTCACCCGACACTCTTGGAAACACCATATATTTT. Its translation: CASSPDTLGNTIYF.

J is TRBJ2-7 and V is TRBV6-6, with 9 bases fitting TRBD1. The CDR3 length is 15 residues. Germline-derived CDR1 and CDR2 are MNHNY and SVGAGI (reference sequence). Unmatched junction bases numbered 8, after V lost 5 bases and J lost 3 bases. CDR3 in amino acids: CASSTGPGQGYEQYF. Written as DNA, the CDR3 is TGTGCCAGCAGTACTGGACCGGGACAGGGCTACGAGCAGTACTTC.

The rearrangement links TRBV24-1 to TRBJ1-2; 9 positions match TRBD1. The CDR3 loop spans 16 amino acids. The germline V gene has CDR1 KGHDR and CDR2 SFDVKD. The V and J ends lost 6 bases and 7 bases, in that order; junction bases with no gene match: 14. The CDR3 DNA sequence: TGTGCCACCAGTCCCGCTCGACAACAGGGGGCGGGTGGCTACACCTTC. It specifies CATSPARQQGAGGYTF.

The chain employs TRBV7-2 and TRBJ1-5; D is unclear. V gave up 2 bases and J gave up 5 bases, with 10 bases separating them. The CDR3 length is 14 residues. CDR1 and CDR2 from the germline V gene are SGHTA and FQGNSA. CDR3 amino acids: CASSLIEGYQPQHF. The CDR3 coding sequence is TGTGCCAGCAGCTTAATAGAGGGTTATCAGCCCCAGCATTTT. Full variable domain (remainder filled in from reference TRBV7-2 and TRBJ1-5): GAGVSQSPSNKVTEKGKDVELRCDPISGHTALYWYRQSLGQGLEFLIYFQGNSAPDKSGLPSDRFSAERTGGSVSTLTIQRTQQEDSAVYLCASSLIEGYQPQHFGDGTRLSIL.

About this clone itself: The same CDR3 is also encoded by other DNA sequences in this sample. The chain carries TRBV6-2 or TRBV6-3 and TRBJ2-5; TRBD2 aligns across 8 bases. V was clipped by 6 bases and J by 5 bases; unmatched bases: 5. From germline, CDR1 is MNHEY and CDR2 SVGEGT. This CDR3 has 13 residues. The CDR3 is CASSLGLAETQYF. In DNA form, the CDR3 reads TGTGCCAGCAGCCTCGGACTAGCCGAGACCCAGTACTTC.

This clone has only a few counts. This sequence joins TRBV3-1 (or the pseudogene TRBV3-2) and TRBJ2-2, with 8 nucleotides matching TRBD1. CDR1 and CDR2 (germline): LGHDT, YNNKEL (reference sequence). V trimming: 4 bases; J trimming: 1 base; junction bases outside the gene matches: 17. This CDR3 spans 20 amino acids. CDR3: CASSPKGREMGQENTGELFF. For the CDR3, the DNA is TGTGCCAGCAGCCCTAAGGGTAGGGAGATGGGACAGGAGAACACCGGGGAGCTGTTTTTT.

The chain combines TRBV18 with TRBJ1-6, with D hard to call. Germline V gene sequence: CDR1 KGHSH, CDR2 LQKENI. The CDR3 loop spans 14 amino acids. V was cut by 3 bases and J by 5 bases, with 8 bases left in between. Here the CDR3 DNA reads TGTGCCAGCTCACCCGTCGAGAATAATTCACCCCTCCACTTT. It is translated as CASSPVENNSPLHF.

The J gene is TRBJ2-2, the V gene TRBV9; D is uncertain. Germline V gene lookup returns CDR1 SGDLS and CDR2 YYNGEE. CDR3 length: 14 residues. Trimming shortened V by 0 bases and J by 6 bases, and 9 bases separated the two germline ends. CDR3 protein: CASSVETQSGELFF. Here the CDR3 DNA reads TGTGCCAGCAGCGTAGAAACCCAGTCCGGGGAGCTGTTTTTT.

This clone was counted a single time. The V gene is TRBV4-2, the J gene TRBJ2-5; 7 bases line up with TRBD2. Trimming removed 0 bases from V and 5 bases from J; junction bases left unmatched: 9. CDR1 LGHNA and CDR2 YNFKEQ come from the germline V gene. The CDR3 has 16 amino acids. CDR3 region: CASSQDGGGGVETQYF. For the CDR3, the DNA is TGTGCCAGCAGCCAAGATGGCGGGGGAGGGGTTGAGACCCAGTACTTC.

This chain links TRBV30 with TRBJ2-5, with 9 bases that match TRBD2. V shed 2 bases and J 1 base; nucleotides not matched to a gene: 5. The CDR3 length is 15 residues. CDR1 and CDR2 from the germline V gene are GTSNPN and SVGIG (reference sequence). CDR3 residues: CAWSLERGVQETQYF. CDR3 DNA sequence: TGTGCCTGGAGTTTGGAGCGGGGGGTCCAAGAGACCCAGTACTTC. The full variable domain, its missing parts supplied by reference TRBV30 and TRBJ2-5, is SQTIHQWPATLVQPVGSPLSLECTVEGTSNPNLYWYRQAAGRGLQLLFYSVGIGQISSEVPQNLSASRPQDRQFILSSKKLLLSDSGFYLCAWSLERGVQETQYFGPGTRLLVL.

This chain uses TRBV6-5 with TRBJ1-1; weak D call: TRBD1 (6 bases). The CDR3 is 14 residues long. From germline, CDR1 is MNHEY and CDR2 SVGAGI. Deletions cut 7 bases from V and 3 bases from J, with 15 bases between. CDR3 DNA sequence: TGTGCCAGCACCCCCCCGGGACAAGACACTGAAGCTTTCTTT. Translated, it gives CASTPPGQDTEAFF.

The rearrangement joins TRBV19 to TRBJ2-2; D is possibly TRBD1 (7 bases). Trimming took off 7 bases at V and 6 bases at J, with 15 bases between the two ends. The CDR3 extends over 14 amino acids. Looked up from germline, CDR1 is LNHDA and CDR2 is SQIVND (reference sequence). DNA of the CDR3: TGTGCCAGTACCGTAACAGGGGAGGCCGGGGAGCTGTTTTTT. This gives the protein CASTVTGEAGELFF.

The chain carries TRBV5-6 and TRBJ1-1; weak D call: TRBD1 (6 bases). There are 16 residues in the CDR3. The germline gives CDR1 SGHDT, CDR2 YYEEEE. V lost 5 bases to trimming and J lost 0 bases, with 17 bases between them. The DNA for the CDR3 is TGTGCCAGCAGTACGAACCAGGGGAACATGAACACTGAAGCTTTCTTT. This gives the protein CASSTNQGNMNTEAFF.

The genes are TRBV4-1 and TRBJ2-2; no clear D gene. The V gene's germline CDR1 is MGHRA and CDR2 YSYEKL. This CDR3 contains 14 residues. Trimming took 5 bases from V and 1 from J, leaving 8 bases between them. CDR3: CASSSRQNTGELFF. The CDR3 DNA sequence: TGCGCCAGCAGCTCCAGGCAGAACACCGGGGAGCTGTTTTTT.

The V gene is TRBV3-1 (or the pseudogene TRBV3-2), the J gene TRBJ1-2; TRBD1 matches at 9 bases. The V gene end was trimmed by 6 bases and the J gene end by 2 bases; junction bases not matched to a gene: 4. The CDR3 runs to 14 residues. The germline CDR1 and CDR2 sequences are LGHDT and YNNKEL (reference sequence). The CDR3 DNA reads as TGTGCCAGCAGTTGGACAGGGGCGAACTATGGCTACACCTTC. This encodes CASSWTGANYGYTF.

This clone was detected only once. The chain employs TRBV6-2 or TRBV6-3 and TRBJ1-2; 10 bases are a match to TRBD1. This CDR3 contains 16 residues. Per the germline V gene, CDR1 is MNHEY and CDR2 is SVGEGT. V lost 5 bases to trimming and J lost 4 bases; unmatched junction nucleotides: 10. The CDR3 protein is CASSTVPGQGFYGYTF. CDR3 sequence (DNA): TGTGCCAGCAGTACGGTCCCGGGACAGGGGTTCTATGGCTACACCTTC.

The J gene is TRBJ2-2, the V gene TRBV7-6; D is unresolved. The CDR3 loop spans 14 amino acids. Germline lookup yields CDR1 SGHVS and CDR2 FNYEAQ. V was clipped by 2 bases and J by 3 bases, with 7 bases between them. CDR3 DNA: TGTGCCAGCAGCTTAAGCCGGGACACCGGGGAGCTGTTTTTT. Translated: CASSLSRDTGELFF.

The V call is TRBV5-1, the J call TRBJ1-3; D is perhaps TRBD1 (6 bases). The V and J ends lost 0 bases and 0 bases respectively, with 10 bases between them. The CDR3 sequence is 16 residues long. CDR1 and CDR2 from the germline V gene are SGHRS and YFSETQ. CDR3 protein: CASSLATGTSGNTIYF. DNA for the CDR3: TGCGCCAGCAGCTTGGCTACAGGGACCTCTGGAAACACCATATATTTT. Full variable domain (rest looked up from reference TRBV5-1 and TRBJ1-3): KAGVTQTPRYLIKTRGQQVTLSCSPISGHRSVSWYQQTPGQGLQFLFEYFSETQRNKGNFPGRFSGRQFSNSRSEMNVSTLELGDSALYLCASSLATGTSGNTIYFGEGSWLTVV.